This paragraph reports one T cell receptor (beta chain). This sample was taken from a study of T cells after yellow fever vaccination. From the 5' RACE reads, TCRdb called clonotypes with MiXCR, one entry per CDR3 protein. Here the sample spans some 250,000 distinct CDR3 sequences, 3.6% being singletons. Germline-derived CDR1 and CDR2 are ENHRY and SYGVKD. The V end lost 10 bases, the J end lost 2 bases, and 16 bases lay between the germline ends. This CDR3 spans 14 amino acids. The material was PBMCs, obtained 15 days after the yellow fever booster vaccination. The V and J genes are TRBV10-3 and TRBJ2-3; the D is unclear. The receptor comes from a man younger than 35 who received the YFV17D yellow fever vaccine. In DNA form, the CDR3 reads TGTGCCACCCTTCAACCTCCATTCACAGATACGCAGTATTTT. It codes for CATLQPPFTDTQYF.